This T cell receptor (beta chain) is drawn from a study of CD8+CD57+ T cells in acquired aplastic anemia. This clonotype appeared a few times. Its cognate antigen is unknown. Both TCR beta VDJ combination and CDR3 sequence profiling were carried out. Genomic DNA was the template for this profiling. TCRdb processed the reads anew with MiXCR; each CDR3 protein has one entry. The sample carries more than 150,000 distinct CDR3 sequences, roughly half recorded once. Notes on the study in general: Between the patient and control groups, CD8+ Simpson's diversity did not differ significantly.

The sequenced material came from sorted CD4+, CD8+, or CD8+CD57+ T cells (not recorded which) from PBMCs. This receptor was identified in a human donor in good health.

The CDR3 loop is CASRDTGNTGELFF. CDR3 DNA sequence: TGTGCCAGCAGGGACACAGGGAACACCGGGGAGCTGTTTTTT. V usage is TRBV7-7 and J usage is TRBJ2-2; weak D call: TRBD1 (5 bases). Germline lookup yields CDR1 SSHAT and CDR2 FNYEAQ (reference sequence). The CDR3 loop spans 14 amino acids. Trimming cost V 6 bases and J 1 base, with 9 bases left between them. The variable domain in full, completed from reference TRBV7-7 and TRBJ2-2, reads GAGVSQSPRYKVTKRGQDVTLRCDPISSHATLYWYQQALGQGPEFLTYFNYEAQPDKSGLPSDRFSAERPEGSISTLTIQRTEQRDSAMYRCASRDTGNTGELFFGEGSRLTVL.